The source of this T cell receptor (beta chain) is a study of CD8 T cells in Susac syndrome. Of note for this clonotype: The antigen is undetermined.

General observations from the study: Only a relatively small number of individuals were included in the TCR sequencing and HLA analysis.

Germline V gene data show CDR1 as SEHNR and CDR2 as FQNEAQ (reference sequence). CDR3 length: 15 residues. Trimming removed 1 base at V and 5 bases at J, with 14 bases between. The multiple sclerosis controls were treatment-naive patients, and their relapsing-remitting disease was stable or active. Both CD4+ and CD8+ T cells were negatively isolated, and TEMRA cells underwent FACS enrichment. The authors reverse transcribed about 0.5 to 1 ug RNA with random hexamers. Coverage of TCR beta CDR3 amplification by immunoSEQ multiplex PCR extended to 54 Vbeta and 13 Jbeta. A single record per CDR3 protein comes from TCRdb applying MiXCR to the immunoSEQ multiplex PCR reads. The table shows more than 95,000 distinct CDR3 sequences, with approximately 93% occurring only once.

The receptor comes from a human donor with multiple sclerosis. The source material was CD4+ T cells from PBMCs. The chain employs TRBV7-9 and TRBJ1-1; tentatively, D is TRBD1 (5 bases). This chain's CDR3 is CASSLGRGSQTEAFF. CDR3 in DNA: TGTGCCAGCAGCTTAGGTCGGGGCAGCCAGACTGAAGCTTTCTTT.